The 26 T cell receptor beta chains below come from one sample, sequenced in a study of breast tumors, draining lymph nodes, adjacent tissues. The lymph nodes were axillary draining lymph nodes from breast cancer patients. TCRdb redid the calling of the multiplex PCR reads with MiXCR, one entry per CDR3 protein. The profile shows around 130,000 distinct CDR3 sequences, roughly 21% of them singletons. The material sequenced was axillary lymph node tissue. The receptor source for this set is a female donor with breast cancer. Some clones in this sample may be carry-over from other donors' samples.

In its sample, this clonotype was seen many times. J is TRBJ2-1 and V is TRBV4-2; TRBD2 aligns across 8 bases. J gave up 5 bases and V 3 bases, and 12 bases lay outside the gene matches. This CDR3 has 17 amino acids. The germline V gene encodes CDR1 LGHNA and CDR2 YNFKEQ. CDR3 sequence: CASSQARGAALNNEQFF. DNA of the CDR3: TGTGCCAGCAGCCAGGCGCGGGGGGCCGCCCTTAACAATGAGCAGTTCTTC.

This clonotype has at least ten counts. The chain has TRBV5-4 and TRBJ2-1; D unclear. V was pared by 3 bases and J by 5 bases, with 15 bases between. The CDR3 is 15 amino acids. Germline loops: CDR1 SGHNT, CDR2 YYREEE (reference sequence). The CDR3 sequence is CASSSRPRVNNEQFF. The CDR3 DNA is TGTGCCAGCAGCTCGCGCCCAAGGGTAAACAATGAGCAGTTCTTC.

In its sample, this clonotype was seen many times. The chain couples TRBV2 to TRBJ2-1; TRBD2 is a possible D gene (5 bases). The V end was cut by 3 bases, the J end by 5 bases, with 14 bases between. The V gene's germline CDR1 is SNHLY and CDR2 FYNNEI. The CDR3 extends over 15 amino acids. CDR3 residues: CASSEDGIGDNEQFF. The CDR3 DNA is TGTGCCAGCAGTGAGGACGGGATAGGCGACAATGAGCAGTTCTTC.

A remark on this clonotype: A read error may explain this, as a much larger clone is one base away. V and J are TRBV18 and TRBJ2-7; unclear D gene. The CDR3 covers 13 residues. The germline CDR1 and CDR2 sequences are KGHSH and LQKENI. The CDR3 DNA is TGTGCCAACTCACCACCGTCAACTTACGAGCAGTACTTC. It specifies CANSPPSTYEQYF. Using reference TRBV18 and TRBJ2-7 for the parts outside the CDR3, the full variable domain is NAGVMQNPRHLVRRRGQEARLRCSPMKGHSHVYWYRQLPEEGLKFMVYLQKENIIDESGMPKERFSAEFPKEGPSILRIQQVVRGDSAAYFCANSPPSTYEQYFGPGTRLTVT.

In this sample, this clonotype turned up many times. J is TRBJ2-2 and V is TRBV2; possibly TRBD2 for D (5 bases). Trimming removed 2 bases from V and 3 bases from J, with 7 bases in between. Germline V gene sequence: CDR1 SNHLY, CDR2 FYNNEI. The CDR3 has 14 residues. The CDR3 spells CASSELRDTGELFF. The DNA of the CDR3 is TGTGCCAGCAGTGAATTGCGGGACACCGGGGAGCTGTTTTTT.

This clonotype came up many times. This chain joins TRBV11-2 and TRBJ2-1, with D hard to call. CDR3 size: 13 residues. The V gene lost 0 bases and the J gene lost 7 bases, with 7 bases spanning the gap. The germline V gene encodes CDR1 SGHAT and CDR2 FQNNGV. CDR3 nucleotides: TGTGCCAGCAGCTTAGATCGGGTAAATGAGCAGTTCTTC. Translation: CASSLDRVNEQFF.

Concerning this clonotype: This sequence may be a read error, since a much larger clone differs from it by one base. The CDR3 here is CASRTGSSDQPQHF. CDR3 in DNA: TGTGCCAGTAGGACAGGGAGCAGCGATCAGCCCCAGCATTTT. This rearrangement joins TRBV19 to TRBJ1-5, with 7 bases matching TRBD1. V lost 6 bases, J lost 5 bases, and 7 bases stayed unmatched. The CDR3 has 14 amino acids. Germline V gene data show CDR1 as LNHDA and CDR2 as SQIVND (reference sequence).

This clonotype was observed many times. The rearrangement links TRBV20-1 to TRBJ2-2, with TRBD2 matching 16 bases. In germline, CDR1 is DFQATT, CDR2 SNEGSKA (reference sequence). Unmatched junction bases numbered 9, after V lost 7 bases and J lost 4 bases. The CDR3 totals 17 residues. The CDR3 nucleotides read TGCAGTGTCCCGGGACTAGCGGGGGGGCCGGTCACCGGGGAGCTGTTTTTT. It translates to CSVPGLAGGPVTGELFF.

This clonotype was recorded many times. The chain carries TRBV10-3 and TRBJ1-4; D ambiguous. The V end lost 4 bases, the J end lost 10 bases, and 16 bases lay between the germline ends. This CDR3 spans 14 amino acids. Germline V gene data show CDR1 as ENHRY and CDR2 as SYGVKD. CDR3 protein: CAISGEAEGRKLFF. CDR3 coding DNA: TGTGCCATCAGTGGAGAGGCGGAAGGGAGAAAACTGTTTTTT.

Many counts were recorded for this clonotype. The chain employs TRBV6-2 or TRBV6-3 and TRBJ2-7; D gene ambiguous. From germline, CDR1 is MNHEY and CDR2 SVGEGT. Trimming cost V 5 bases and J 3 bases, with 23 bases left between them. This CDR3 spans 17 amino acids. The CDR3 is CASSLSQARATNYEQYF. CDR3 nucleotide sequence: TGTGCCAGCAGTCTGTCTCAGGCCAGAGCTACCAACTACGAGCAGTACTTC.

This clonotype appeared a few times. A single base separates this from a much larger clone, so it may be a read error. As DNA, the CDR3 is TGCAGTGCTAGAGATCCGAAGAAGCGAGAGACCCAGTACTTC. Residues: CSARDPKKRETQYF. The chain joins TRBV20-1 to TRBJ2-5; D gene ambiguous. The CDR3 contains 14 residues. CDR1 is DFQATT, CDR2 SNEGSKA, per germline (reference sequence). Trimming removed 0 bases from V and 4 bases from J, with 12 bases in between.

This clonotype appeared a single time. Given a much more abundant clone one base away, this may be a read error. The chain couples TRBV19 to TRBJ2-5; a possible D gene is TRBD1 (6 bases). This CDR3 has 17 amino acids. The V gene lost 4 bases and the J gene lost 7 bases, with 25 bases spanning the gap. CDR1 LNHDA and CDR2 SQIVND come from the germline V gene (reference sequence). CDR3 in amino acids: CASSKHVGGEGSRTQYF. Written as DNA, the CDR3 is TGTGCCAGTAGTAAGCATGTTGGGGGCGAGGGCTCGCGGACCCAGTACTTC. Full variable domain (missing parts from reference TRBV19 and TRBJ2-5): DGGITQSPKYLFRKEGQNVTLSCEQNLNHDAMYWYRQDPGQGLRLIYYSQIVNDFQKGDIAEGYSVSREKKESFPLTVTSAQKNPTAFYLCASSKHVGGEGSRTQYFGPGTRLLVL.

This clonotype was recorded at least ten times. The V call is TRBV7-2, the J call TRBJ1-5; D not certain. The CDR3 extends over 14 amino acids. CDR1 and CDR2 (germline): SGHTA, FQGNSA. V was pared by 2 bases and J by 7 bases, with 12 bases between. In DNA form, the CDR3 reads TGTGCCAGCAGCTTAAAGGGCGGAGGGCAGCCCCAGCATTTT. This codes for CASSLKGGGQPQHF. The entire variable domain, with the rest obtained from reference TRBV7-2 and TRBJ1-5, is as follows: GAGVSQSPSNKVTEKGKDVELRCDPISGHTALYWYRQSLGQGLEFLIYFQGNSAPDKSGLPSDRFSAERTGGSVSTLTIQRTQQEDSAVYLCASSLKGGGQPQHFGDGTRLSIL.

On this clonotype itself: The junction and the germline gene differ at one end; a read error may be behind it. J is TRBJ2-5 and V is TRBV18; 10 nucleotides line up with TRBD1. This CDR3 comprises 14 residues. The germline gives CDR1 KGHSH, CDR2 LQKENI. The CDR3: CTSSPGTGEETQYF. The CDR3 DNA reads as TGTACCAGCTCACCTGGGACAGGGGAAGAGACCCAGTACTTC.

With respect to this clonotype: A read error may explain this, as a much larger clone is one base away. This sequence joins TRBV20-1 and TRBJ2-3, with TRBD1 matching over 8 bases. Germline CDR1 reads DFQATT; CDR2 reads SNEGSKA (reference sequence). The CDR3 runs to 15 residues. The trim removed 5 bases at V and 3 bases at J, leaving 10 bases unmatched. CDR3 nucleotide sequence: TGCAGTGCTCAGCGGACAGGGTCTGAGACAGATACGCAGTATTTT. Its protein is CSAQRTGSETDTQYF.

This clonotype showed up many times. CDR3 protein: CASSLGVQTFQETQYF. The CDR3, as DNA: TGTGCCAGCAGCTTGGGGGTACAGACGTTTCAAGAGACCCAGTACTTC. This chain links TRBV14 with TRBJ2-5; D assignment may be TRBD1 or TRBD2 (5 bases each). The V gene's germline CDR1 is SGHDN and CDR2 FVKESK. The CDR3 contains 16 residues. V lost 5 bases, J lost 2 bases, and 18 bases lay in between.

The sample holds many counts of this clonotype. The chain couples TRBV10-3 to TRBJ2-1, with 9 nucleotides matching TRBD1. V lost 2 bases to trimming and J lost 6 bases; unmatched junction nucleotides: 8. Germline assignment: CDR1 ENHRY and CDR2 SYGVKD. This CDR3 region has 16 residues. The CDR3 protein is CAISEGTTGGSNEQFF. CDR3 sequence (DNA): TGTGCCATCAGTGAGGGTACGACAGGGGGATCCAATGAGCAGTTCTTC.

This clonotype was picked up many times. The rearrangement joins TRBV9 to TRBJ2-7; 13 nucleotides match TRBD2. CDR1 is SGDLS, CDR2 YYNGEE, per germline. V trimming: 0 bases; J trimming: 6 bases; junction bases outside the gene matches: 0. The length of the CDR3 is 14 residues. The CDR3 here is CASSVGTSGSEQYF. As DNA, the CDR3 is TGTGCCAGCAGCGTAGGGACTAGCGGGAGCGAGCAGTACTTC.

A note on this clonotype: A much bigger clone sits one base away, suggesting this may be a read error. This chain links TRBV18 with TRBJ1-6, with D maybe TRBD1 (6 bases). From germline, CDR1 is KGHSH and CDR2 LQKENI. This CDR3 is 14 amino acids long. The CDR3 DNA reads TGTGCCAGCCCACCAAGACAGGTGAATTCACCCCTCCACTTT. Translated: CASPPRQVNSPLHF. Complete variable domain (other parts from reference TRBV18 and TRBJ1-6): NAGVMQNPRHLVRRRGQEARLRCSPMKGHSHVYWYRQLPEEGLKFMVYLQKENIIDESGMPKERFSAEFPKEGPSILRIQQVVRGDSAAYFCASPPRQVNSPLHFGNGTRLTVT.

This clonotype was seen ten or more times. The rearrangement uses TRBV7-8 and TRBJ1-2; 9 nucleotides align to TRBD1. V shed 4 bases, J shed 4 bases, and the junction held 7 bases outside the gene matches. The CDR3 sequence is 15 residues long. CDR1 and CDR2 from the germline V gene are SGHVS and FQNEAQ. The CDR3 loop reads CASSYLQGAAYGYTF. The CDR3 DNA follows: TGTGCCAGCAGCTATTTACAGGGGGCCGCCTATGGCTACACCTTC. Variable domain in full (rest from reference TRBV7-8 and TRBJ1-2): GAGVSQSPRYKVAKRGQDVALRCDPISGHVSLFWYQQALGQGPEFLTYFQNEAQLDKSGLPSDRFFAERPEGSVSTLKIQRTQQEDSAVYLCASSYLQGAAYGYTFGSGTRLTVV.

A few counts support this clonotype. It is likely a read error, because the conserved phenylalanine at the end of the CDR3 is missing. The chain combines TRBV6-5 with TRBJ1-2, with D maybe TRBD1 (6 bases). V gave up 6 bases and J gave up 2 bases, with 10 bases separating them. Germline V gene data show CDR1 as MNHEY and CDR2 as SVGAGI. The CDR3 has 13 residues. Written as DNA, the CDR3 is TGTGCCAGCAGGAAGACAGGCAACTATGGCTACACCCTC. Amino acids: CASRKTGNYGYTL.

The table lists this clonotype with many counts. This rearrangement joins TRBV5-1 to TRBJ2-3; no clear D. Trimming took 2 bases from V and 2 from J, leaving 9 bases between them. The length of the CDR3 is 14 residues. Germline CDR1 and CDR2: SGHRS and YFSETQ. The CDR3: CASSLEGATDTQYF. The CDR3 nucleotides are TGCGCCAGCAGCTTAGAAGGTGCCACAGATACGCAGTATTTT.

This clonotype was seen many times. This rearrangement joins TRBV20-1 to TRBJ2-3, with 8 positions matching TRBD2. Germline CDR1 DFQATT, CDR2 SNEGSKA (reference sequence). This CDR3 spans 13 amino acids. The J segment lost 4 bases and the V segment lost 7 bases, leaving 7 bases of the junction unmatched. The CDR3 region has the DNA TGCAGTGTAAGAGCGGGGGCGGCAGATACGCAGTATTTT. It specifies CSVRAGAADTQYF.

This clonotype was recorded many times. J is TRBJ1-6 and V is TRBV27; D may be TRBD1 (5 bases). This CDR3 spans 15 amino acids. Trimming removed 7 bases at V and 7 bases at J, with 17 bases between. Germline CDR1 is MNHEY and CDR2 is SMNVEV (reference sequence). The CDR3 sequence: CASTPGGGENSPLHF. CDR3 DNA: TGTGCCAGCACCCCCGGGGGGGGGGAAAATTCACCCCTCCACTTT.

This clonotype came up many times. The V call is TRBV20-1, the J call TRBJ2-1; TRBD2 matches 10 bases. Trimming removed 2 bases from V and 7 bases from J; junction bases left unmatched: 8. CDR3 size: 15 residues. Germline V lookup: CDR1 DFQATT, CDR2 SNEGSKA (reference sequence). The CDR3 DNA follows: TGCAGTGCTAGATCGCCGGGACTAGCGTGGAATGAGCAGTTCTTC. Translating gives CSARSPGLAWNEQFF.

This clonotype appeared many times. The rearrangement uses TRBV15 and TRBJ2-3; D unclear. Trimming left V 4 bases short and J 1 base short, with 6 bases between. The V gene's germline CDR1 is LNHNV and CDR2 YYDKDF (reference sequence). The CDR3 sequence is 13 residues long. The CDR3: CATSTDGTDTQYF. In DNA, the CDR3 is TGTGCCACCAGCACTGACGGCACAGATACGCAGTATTTT.